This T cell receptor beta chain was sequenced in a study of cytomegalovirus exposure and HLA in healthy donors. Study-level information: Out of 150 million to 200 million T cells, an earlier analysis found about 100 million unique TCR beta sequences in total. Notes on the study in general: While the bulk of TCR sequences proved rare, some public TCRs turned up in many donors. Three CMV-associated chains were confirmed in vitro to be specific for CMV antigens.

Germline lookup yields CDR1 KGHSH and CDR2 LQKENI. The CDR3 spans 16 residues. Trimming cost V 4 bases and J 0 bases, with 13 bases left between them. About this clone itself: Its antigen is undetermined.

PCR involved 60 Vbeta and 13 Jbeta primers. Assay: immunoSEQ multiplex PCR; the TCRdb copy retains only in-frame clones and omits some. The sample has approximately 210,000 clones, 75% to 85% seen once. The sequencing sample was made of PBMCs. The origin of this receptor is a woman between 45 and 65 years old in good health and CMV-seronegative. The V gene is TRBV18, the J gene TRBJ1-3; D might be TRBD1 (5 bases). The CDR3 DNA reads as TGTGCCAGCTCACAGAAGGGACTGAACTCTGGAAACACCATATATTTT. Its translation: CASSQKGLNSGNTIYF. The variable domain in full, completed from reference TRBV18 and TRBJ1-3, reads NAGVMQNPRHLVRRRGQEARLRCSPMKGHSHVYWYRQLPEEGLKFMVYLQKENIIDESGMPKERFSAEFPKEGPSILRIQQVVRGDSAAYFCASSQKGLNSGNTIYFGEGSWLTVV.